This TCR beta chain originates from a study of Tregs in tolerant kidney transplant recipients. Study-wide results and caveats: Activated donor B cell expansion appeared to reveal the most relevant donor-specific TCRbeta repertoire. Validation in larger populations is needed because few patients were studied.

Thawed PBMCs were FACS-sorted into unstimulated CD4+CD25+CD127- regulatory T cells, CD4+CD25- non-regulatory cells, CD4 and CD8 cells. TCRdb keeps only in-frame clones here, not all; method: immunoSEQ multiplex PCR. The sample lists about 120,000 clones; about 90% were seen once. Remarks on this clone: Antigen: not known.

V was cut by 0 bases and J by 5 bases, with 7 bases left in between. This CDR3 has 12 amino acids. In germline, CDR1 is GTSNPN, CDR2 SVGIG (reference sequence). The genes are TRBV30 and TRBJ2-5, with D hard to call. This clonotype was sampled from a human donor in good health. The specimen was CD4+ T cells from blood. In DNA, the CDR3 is TGTGCCTGGAGTGTAGGGCGGGAGACCCAGTACTTC. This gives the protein CAWSVGRETQYF. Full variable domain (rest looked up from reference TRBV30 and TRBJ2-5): SQTIHQWPATLVQPVGSPLSLECTVEGTSNPNLYWYRQAAGRGLQLLFYSVGIGQISSEVPQNLSASRPQDRQFILSSKKLLLSDSGFYLCAWSVGRETQYFGPGTRLLVL.